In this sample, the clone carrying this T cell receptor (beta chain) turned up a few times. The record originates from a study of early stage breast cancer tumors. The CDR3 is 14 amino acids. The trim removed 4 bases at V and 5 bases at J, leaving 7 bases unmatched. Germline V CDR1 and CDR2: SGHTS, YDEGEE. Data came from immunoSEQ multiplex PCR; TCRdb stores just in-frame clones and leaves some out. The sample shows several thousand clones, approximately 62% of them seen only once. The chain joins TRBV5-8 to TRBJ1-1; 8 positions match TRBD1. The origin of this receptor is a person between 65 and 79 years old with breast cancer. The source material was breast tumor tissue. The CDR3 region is CASSRTGTTTEAFF. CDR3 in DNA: TGTGCCAGCAGCAGGACAGGGACCACAACTGAAGCTTTCTTT.